This T cell receptor (beta chain) was identified in a study of blood T cell repertoires in COVID-19. As for the study in general: Sources were T cells, B-cell-depleted T cells, or PBMCs; the material itself was cDNA or gDNA.

This CDR3 region has 17 residues. With 0 bases removed from V and 2 bases from J, the gap between germline ends came to 14 bases. CDR1 and CDR2 (germline): MNHEY, SVGEGT. The study recruited people aged roughly 18 to 95 years across approximately 25 US areas. Clinical history reported by participants formed the basis on which cohorts were assigned. How the authors handled the data: Reference gene primer amplification gave nucleated cell count estimates. Data came from immunoSEQ multiplex PCR; TCRdb stores just in-frame clones and leaves some out. V and J calls and clone size are given by that table; D and trimming were obtained from the DNA. The sample lists approximately 290,000 clones; 85% to 90% were seen once.

This sequence was found in a woman under 30 with acute COVID-19. J is TRBJ1-5 and V is TRBV6-2 or TRBV6-3; D gene ambiguous. Sequenced input: PBMCs or T cells enriched from blood (not recorded which). CDR3: CASSYSPEGSGNQPQHF. The CDR3 DNA reads TGTGCCAGCAGTTACTCCCCGGAAGGGAGTGGCAATCAGCCCCAGCATTTT.